This entry concerns a single T cell receptor (beta chain). The record originates from a study of identical twins. The CDR3 covers 13 residues. V shed 6 bases and J shed 7 bases, with 15 bases lying between them. CDR1 is LGHNT, CDR2 FRNRAP, per germline. MiXCR was run by TCRdb on the 5' RACE reads, yielding one entry per CDR3 protein. This table has about 520,000 distinct CDR3 sequences, 20% to 25% appearing once. This sample also appeared in a second study, on T cells expressing NK-cell markers. That source reports: One of eight sequenced donors was HCMV-seronegative; the other seven were seropositive. Alpha-beta TCR T cells were the sole sorting target in several experiments, owing to an anti-gamma-delta TCR antibody. It remained uncertain whether the expanded NKG2C+ T cell clones were specific for HCMV antigens.

The chain links TRBV12-5 to TRBJ1-1; TRBD1 might be the D (5 bases). The specimen was CD4+ T cells sorted from blood. This clonotype was sampled from a young woman in good health. CDR3 nucleotides: TGTGCTAGTGGCTCACAAGGGGTTAATGAAGCTTTCTTT. Translating it yields CASGSQGVNEAFF. Together with reference TRBV12-5 and TRBJ1-1, the CDR3 gives the full variable domain: DARVTQTPRHKVTEMGQEVTMRCQPILGHNTVFWYRQTMMQGLELLAYFRNRAPLDDSGMPKDRFSAEMPDATLATLKIQPSEPRDSAVYFCASGSQGVNEAFFGQGTRLTVV.